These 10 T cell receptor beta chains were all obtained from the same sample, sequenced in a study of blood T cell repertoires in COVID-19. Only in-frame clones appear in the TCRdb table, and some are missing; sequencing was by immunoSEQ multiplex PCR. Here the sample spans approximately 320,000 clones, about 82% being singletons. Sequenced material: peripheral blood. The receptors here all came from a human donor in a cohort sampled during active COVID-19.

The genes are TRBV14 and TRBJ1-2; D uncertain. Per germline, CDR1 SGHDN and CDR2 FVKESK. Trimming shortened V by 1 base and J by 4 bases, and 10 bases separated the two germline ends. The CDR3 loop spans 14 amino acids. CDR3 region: CASSQGSSFYGYTF. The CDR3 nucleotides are TGTGCCAGCAGCCAAGGTTCTAGCTTCTATGGCTACACCTTC.

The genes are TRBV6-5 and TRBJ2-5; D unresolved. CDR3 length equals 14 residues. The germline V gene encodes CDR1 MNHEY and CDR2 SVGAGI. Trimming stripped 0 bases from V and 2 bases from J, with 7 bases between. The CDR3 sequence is CASSYSTRQETQYF. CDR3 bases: TGTGCCAGCAGTTACTCGACACGACAAGAGACCCAGTACTTC.

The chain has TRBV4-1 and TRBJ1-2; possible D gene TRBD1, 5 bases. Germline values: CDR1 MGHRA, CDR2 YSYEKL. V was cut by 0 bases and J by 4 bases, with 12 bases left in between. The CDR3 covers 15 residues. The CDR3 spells CASSQETTDRYGYTF. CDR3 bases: TGCGCCAGCAGCCAAGAGACGACAGACCGCTATGGCTACACCTTC.

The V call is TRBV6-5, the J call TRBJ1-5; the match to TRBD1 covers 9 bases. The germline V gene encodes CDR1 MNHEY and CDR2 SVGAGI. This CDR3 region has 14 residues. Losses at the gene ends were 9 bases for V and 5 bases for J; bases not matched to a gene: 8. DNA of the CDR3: TGTGCCAGTCACAGGGGGCCAATTTATCAGCCCCAGCATTTT. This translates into CASHRGPIYQPQHF.

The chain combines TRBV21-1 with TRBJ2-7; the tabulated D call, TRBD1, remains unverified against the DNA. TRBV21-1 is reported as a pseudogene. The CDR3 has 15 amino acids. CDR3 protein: CASSRRTESSYEQYF. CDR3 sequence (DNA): TGTGCCAGCAGCAGGCGGACAGAGAGCTCCTACGAGCAGTACTTC.

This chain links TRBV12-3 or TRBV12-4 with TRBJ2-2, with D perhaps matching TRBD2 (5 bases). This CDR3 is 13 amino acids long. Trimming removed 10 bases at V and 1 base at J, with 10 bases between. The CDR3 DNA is TGTGCCATCGTCGGGGTGAACACCGGGGAGCTGTTTTTT. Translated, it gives CAIVGVNTGELFF.

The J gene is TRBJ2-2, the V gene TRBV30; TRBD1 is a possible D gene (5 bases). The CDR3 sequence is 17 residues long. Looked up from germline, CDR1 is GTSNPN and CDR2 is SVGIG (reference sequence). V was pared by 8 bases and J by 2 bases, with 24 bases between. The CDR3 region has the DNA TGTGCCGGACAAAAGGTGAAGGTGGGCCTAAACACCGGGGAGCTGTTTTTT. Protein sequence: CAGQKVKVGLNTGELFF.

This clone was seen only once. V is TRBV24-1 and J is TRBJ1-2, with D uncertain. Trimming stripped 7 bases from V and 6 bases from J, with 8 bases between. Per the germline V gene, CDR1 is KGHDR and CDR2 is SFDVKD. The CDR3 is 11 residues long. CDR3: CATSGGHGYTF. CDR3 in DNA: TGTGCCACCAGCGGAGGACATGGCTACACCTTC.

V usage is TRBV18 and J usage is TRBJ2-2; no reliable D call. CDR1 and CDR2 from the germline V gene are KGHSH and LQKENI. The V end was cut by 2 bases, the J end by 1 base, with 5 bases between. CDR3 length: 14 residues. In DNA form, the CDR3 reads TGTGCCAGCTCACCAGACTTGAACACCGGGGAGCTGTTTTTT. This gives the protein CASSPDLNTGELFF.

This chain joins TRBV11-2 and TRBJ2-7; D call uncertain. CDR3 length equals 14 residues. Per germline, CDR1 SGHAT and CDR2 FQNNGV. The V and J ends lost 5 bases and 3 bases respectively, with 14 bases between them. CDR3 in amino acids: CASSIIEKLYEQYF. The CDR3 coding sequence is TGTGCCAGCAGCATTATAGAAAAGCTCTACGAGCAGTACTTC.